The clone carrying this TCR beta chain was seen a handful of times. Its antigen is not known. The sample belongs to a study of blood T cells in healthy people across ages. Study-wide results and caveats: Strong correlation linked observed beta diversity and percent naive T cells. Unsorted PBMC input precluded a conclusive naive versus antigen-experienced comparison.

PBMCs were isolated at a quantity of at least 6.5 million per sample. Through a sample-barcoded 5' primer and a J-beta primer mix, a second PCR was run for about 6 to 12 cycles. TCRdb analysed the 5' RACE reads with MiXCR anew, one entry per CDR3 protein. The sample records hundreds of thousands of distinct CDR3 sequences, just under 25% being singletons. This sample was also put to use in a study of T cells of mothers and their children. Turning to that study: An overlap that was slightly higher, though non-significant, was seen in related mother-child pairs versus unrelated pairs.

Sequenced input: blood. The clonotype was recovered from a boy under 18 in good health.

The CDR3 loop reads CASTGTGQNTEAFF. As DNA, the CDR3 is TGTGCCAGCACCGGGACAGGGCAGAACACTGAAGCTTTCTTT. This chain joins TRBV6-5 and TRBJ1-1; 9 positions agree with TRBD1. The CDR3 is made up of 14 amino acids. Trimming took 7 bases from V and 1 from J; bases not matched to a gene: 4. CDR1 is MNHEY and CDR2 is SVGAGI in the germline V gene.